The sequence of this T cell receptor beta chain was determined in a study of tissue T cells after allogeneic stem cell transplantation. Study results and limitations: The study did not identify alloreactive or antigen-specific tissue TCRs, and some clones might be persisting host cells. Few T cell clones were shared across patients, but motif clusters showed tissue-specific shared signatures. Tissue-detected TCR repertoire was only partly captured by blood and spleen T cells.

Sequencing used immunoSEQ multiplex PCR; TCRdb keeps in-frame clones, though not all of them. The sample includes more than 45,000 clones, about 73% of them seen just once. A remark on this clone: What it binds is unknown. Genes here carry mouse names. The read stops 1 residue short of the end of the CDR3; the missing end is completed from the germline J gene.

The CDR3 spans 16 residues. Looked up from germline, CDR1 is NNHNN and CDR2 is SYGAGS (reference sequence). The V and J ends lost 0 bases and 3 bases respectively, with 12 bases between them. The chain is built from TRBV13-2 and TRBJ2-2, with D possibly matching TRBD1 (6 bases). What was sequenced was sorted cells pooled from one or two spleens. This receptor was identified in a pool of C57BL/6 mice in good health. CDR3 DNA, as far as it was read: TGTGCCAGCGGTGATGCACAGGGAAGGGACACCGGGCAGCTCTAC. Its protein product is CASGDAQGRDTGQLY. In full, the CDR3 reads CASGDAQGRDTGQLYF.